The entry that follows covers one T cell receptor (beta chain) sequence. The Seattle site enrolled patients during active infection and followed them longitudinally. This record belongs to a study of blood T cell repertoires in COVID-19. Study overall: From the United States, Italy and Spain came samples of acute and convalescent COVID-19. T cells, B-cell-depleted T cells, or PBMCs provided the cDNA or gDNA that served as material.

In the study's own analysis: Cell counts per sample came from amplifying reference gene primers. The repertoire was sequenced with immunoSEQ multiplex PCR; TCRdb's copy has only in-frame clones and lacks some. Clone size and the V and J calls come from that table; the DNA yielded D and trimming. The sample includes over 150,000 clones, approximately 91% of them seen just once. Looked up from germline, CDR1 is MNHNS and CDR2 is SASEGT. J gave up 2 bases and V 3 bases, and 8 bases lay outside the gene matches. The CDR3 extends over 16 amino acids. The sequenced sample consisted of peripheral blood. This clonotype originated in a man aged 18 to 35 with COVID-19, enrolled during active disease. The rearrangement uses TRBV6-1 and TRBJ1-1; 8 positions match TRBD1. CDR3 DNA sequence: TGTGCCAGCAGTGAGGTCGACAGGGGCCCTAACACTGAAGCTTTCTTT. Protein: CASSEVDRGPNTEAFF.